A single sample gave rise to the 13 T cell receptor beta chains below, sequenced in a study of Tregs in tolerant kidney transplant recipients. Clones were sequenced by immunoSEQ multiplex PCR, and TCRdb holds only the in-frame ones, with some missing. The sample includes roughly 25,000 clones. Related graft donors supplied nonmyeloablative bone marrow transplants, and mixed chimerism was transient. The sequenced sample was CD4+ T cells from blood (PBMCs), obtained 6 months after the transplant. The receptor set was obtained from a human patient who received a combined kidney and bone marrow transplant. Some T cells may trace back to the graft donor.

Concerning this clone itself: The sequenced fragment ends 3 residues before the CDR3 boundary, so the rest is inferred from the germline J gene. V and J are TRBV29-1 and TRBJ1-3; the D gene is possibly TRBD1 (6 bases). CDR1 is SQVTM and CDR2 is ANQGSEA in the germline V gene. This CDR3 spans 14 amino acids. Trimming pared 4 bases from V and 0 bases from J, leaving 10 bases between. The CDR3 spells CSVGRDTSGNTIYF. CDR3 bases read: TGCAGCGTTGGGCGGGACACCTCTGGAAACACC.

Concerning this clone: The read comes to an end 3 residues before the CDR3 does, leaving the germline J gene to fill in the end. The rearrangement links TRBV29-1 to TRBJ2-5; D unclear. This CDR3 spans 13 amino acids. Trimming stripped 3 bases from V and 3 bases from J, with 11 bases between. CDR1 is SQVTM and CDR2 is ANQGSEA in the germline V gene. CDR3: CSVDKATKETQYF. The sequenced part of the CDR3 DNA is TGCAGCGTTGACAAAGCGACGAAAGAGACC.

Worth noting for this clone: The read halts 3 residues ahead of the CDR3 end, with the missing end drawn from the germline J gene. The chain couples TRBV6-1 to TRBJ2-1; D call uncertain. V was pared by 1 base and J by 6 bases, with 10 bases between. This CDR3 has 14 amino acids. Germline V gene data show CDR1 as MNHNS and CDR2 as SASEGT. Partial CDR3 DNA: TGTGCCAGCAGTGAAGAGGGTAGAATCAATGAG. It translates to CASSEEGRINE. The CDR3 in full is CASSEEGRINEQFF.

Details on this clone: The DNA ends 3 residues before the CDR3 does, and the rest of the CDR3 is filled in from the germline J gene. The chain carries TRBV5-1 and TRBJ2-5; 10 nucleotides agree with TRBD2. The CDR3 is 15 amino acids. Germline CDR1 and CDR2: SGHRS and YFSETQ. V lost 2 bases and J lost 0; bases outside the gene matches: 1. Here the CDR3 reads CASSLLAGHQETQYF. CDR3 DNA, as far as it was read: TGCGCCAGCAGCTTACTAGCGGGGCACCAAGAGACC.

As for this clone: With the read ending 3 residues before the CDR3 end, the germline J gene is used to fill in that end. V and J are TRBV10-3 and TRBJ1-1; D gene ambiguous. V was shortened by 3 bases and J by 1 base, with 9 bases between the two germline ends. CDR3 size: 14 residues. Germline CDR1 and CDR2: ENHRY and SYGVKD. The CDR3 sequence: CAISDRHPNTEAFF. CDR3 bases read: TGTGCCATCAGTGATAGACACCCGAACACTGAA.

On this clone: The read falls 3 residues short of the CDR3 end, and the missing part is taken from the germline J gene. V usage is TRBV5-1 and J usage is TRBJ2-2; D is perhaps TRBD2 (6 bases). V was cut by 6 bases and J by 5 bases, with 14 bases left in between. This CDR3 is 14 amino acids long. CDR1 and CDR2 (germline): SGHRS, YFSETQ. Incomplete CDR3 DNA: TGCGCCAGCATTGGCGGGAAAGGGACCGGGGAG. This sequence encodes CASIGGKGTGE. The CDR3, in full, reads CASIGGKGTGELFF.

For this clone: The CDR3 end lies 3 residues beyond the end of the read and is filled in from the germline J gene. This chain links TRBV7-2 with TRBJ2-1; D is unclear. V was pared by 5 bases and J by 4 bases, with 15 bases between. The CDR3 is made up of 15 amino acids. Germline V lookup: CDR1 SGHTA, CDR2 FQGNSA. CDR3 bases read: TGTGCCAGCAGCCCCCGGGTGGCGATTTACAATGAG. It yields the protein CASSPRVAIYNE. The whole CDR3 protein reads CASSPRVAIYNEQFF.

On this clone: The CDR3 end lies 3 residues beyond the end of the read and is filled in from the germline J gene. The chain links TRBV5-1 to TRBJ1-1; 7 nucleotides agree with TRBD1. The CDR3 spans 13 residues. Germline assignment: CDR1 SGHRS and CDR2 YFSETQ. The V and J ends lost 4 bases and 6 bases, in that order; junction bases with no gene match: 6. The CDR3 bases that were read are TGCGCCAGCAGCCACACAGGGGCCTCTGAA. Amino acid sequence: CASSHTGASE. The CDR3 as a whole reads CASSHTGASEAFF.

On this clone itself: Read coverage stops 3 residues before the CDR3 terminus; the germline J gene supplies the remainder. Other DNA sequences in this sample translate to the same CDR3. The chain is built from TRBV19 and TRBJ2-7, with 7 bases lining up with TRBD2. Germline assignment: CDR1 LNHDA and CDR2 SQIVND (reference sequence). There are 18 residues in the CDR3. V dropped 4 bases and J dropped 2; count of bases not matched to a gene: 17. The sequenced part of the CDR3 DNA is TGTGCCAGTAGTAGAGTGCCTAGAAGCGGGAAAGGAACCTACGAG. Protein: CASSRVPRSGKGTYE. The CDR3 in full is CASSRVPRSGKGTYEQYF.

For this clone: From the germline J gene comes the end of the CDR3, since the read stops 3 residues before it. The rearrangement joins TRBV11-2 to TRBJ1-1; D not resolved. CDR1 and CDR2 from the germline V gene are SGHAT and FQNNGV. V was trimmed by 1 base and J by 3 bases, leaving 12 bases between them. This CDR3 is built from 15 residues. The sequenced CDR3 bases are TGTGCCAGCAGCTTAGTATCGGGGTTGTACACTGAA. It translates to CASSLVSGLYTE. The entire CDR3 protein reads CASSLVSGLYTEAFF.

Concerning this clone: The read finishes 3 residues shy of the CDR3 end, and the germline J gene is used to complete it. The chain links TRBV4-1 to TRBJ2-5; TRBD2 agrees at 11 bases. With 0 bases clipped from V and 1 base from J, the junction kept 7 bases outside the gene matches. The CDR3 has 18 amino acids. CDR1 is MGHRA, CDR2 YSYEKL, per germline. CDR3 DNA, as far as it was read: TGCGCCAGCAGCCAAGATCGGGGGACTAGCGGACCCCAAGAGACC. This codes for CASSQDRGTSGPQET. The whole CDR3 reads CASSQDRGTSGPQETQYF.

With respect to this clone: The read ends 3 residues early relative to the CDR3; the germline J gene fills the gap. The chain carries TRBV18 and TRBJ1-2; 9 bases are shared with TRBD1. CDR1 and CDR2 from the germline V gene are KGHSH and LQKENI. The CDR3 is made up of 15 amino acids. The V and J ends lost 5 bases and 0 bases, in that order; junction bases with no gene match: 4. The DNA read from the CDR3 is TGTGCCAGCTCAGACGGGACAGGGCCTAACTATGGC. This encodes CASSDGTGPNYG. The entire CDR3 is CASSDGTGPNYGYTF.

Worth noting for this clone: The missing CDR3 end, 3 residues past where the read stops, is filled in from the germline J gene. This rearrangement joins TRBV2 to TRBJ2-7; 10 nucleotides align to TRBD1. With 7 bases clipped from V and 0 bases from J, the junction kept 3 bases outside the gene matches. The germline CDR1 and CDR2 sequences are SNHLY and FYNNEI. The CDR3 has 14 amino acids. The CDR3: CASKGDRGSYEQYF. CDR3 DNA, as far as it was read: TGTGCCAGCAAAGGGGACAGGGGCTCCTACGAG.